This entry concerns a single T cell receptor (beta chain). Its antigen is not identified. Here immunoSEQ multiplex PCR was the method, and the copy in TCRdb shows in-frame clones only, minus some. Of nearly 60,000 clones listed, 80% to 90% are singletons. This specimen comes from a study of OX40 agonist ivuxolimab in advanced cancers. Study-level background: Patients received the agonistic anti-OX40 (CD134) antibody ivuxolimab.

This CDR3 region has 17 residues. Trimming removed 0 bases at V and 1 base at J, with 13 bases between. Per germline, CDR1 MNHEY and CDR2 SMNVEV (reference sequence). The study's findings and limits: The antigen specificity of the peripheral T cells (those that were expanded) was not determined.

This clonotype originated in an adult with an advanced solid tumor such as melanoma, head and neck, liver or kidney cancer. This rearrangement joins TRBV27 to TRBJ2-1; a possible D gene is TRBD2 (7 bases). This material consisted of CD4+ or CD8+ T cells sorted from blood, taken in a trial of the OX40 agonist ivuxolimab. CDR3 coding DNA: TGTGCCAGCAGTTTATCGCCGGGGAGGGGGTCCTACAATGAGCAGTTCTTC. This gives the protein CASSLSPGRGSYNEQFF.